One sample yielded the 17 T cell receptor beta chains listed below, sequenced in a study of T cells in Graves' hyperthyroidism and ophthalmopathy. TCR beta CDR3 regions were amplified from RNA transcripts. With the HTBI primer set, the TCR CDR3 went through a first round of RT-PCR. A single record per CDR3 protein comes from TCRdb applying MiXCR to the multiplex PCR reads. The sample lists 150,000 to 200,000 distinct CDR3 sequences; approximately 17% were seen once. Material for sequencing was blood. These receptor sequences come from a woman aged 45 to 65 with Graves' hyperthyroidism.

The chain is built from TRBV6-1 and TRBJ1-2; no clear D gene. CDR3 length: 14 residues. Trimming pared 6 bases from V and 2 bases from J, leaving 13 bases between. Germline V lookup: CDR1 MNHNS, CDR2 SASEGT. Here the CDR3 DNA reads TGTGCCAGCAGCCCGGACGGACTAAACTATGGCTACACCTTC. This sequence encodes CASSPDGLNYGYTF.

This clonotype was detected many times. The chain couples TRBV24-1 to TRBJ2-1, with 7 bases fitting TRBD1. With V trimmed by 3 bases and J by 5 bases, 6 bases remained unmatched. This CDR3 comprises 15 residues. Germline V gene data show CDR1 as KGHDR and CDR2 as SFDVKD. CDR3 nucleotides: TGTGCCACCAGTGATCCACAGGGGCCGAACAATGAGCAGTTCTTC. Translated: CATSDPQGPNNEQFF.

In its sample, this clonotype was seen a few times. CDR3 protein: CASSQEGRNYGYTF. In DNA form, the CDR3 reads TGCGCCAGCAGCCAAGAGGGGCGGAACTATGGCTACACCTTC. The chain couples TRBV4-1 to TRBJ1-2, with D tentatively TRBD1 (5 bases). Germline V gene lookup returns CDR1 MGHRA and CDR2 YSYEKL. Trimming shortened V by 0 bases and J by 2 bases, and 7 bases separated the two germline ends. The CDR3 runs to 14 residues.

This clonotype was detected ten times or more. The chain couples TRBV15 to TRBJ2-2, with D possibly being TRBD1 (5 bases). Germline loops: CDR1 LNHNV, CDR2 YYDKDF (reference sequence). The V and J ends lost 3 bases and 1 base respectively, with 6 bases between them. The CDR3 contains 14 residues. The CDR3 nucleotides read TGTGCCACCAGCAGGCAGGGGAACACCGGGGAGCTGTTTTTT. It codes for CATSRQGNTGELFF.

V gene TRBV7-9 combines with J gene TRBJ2-7, with D perhaps TRBD1 (6 bases). The CDR3 loop spans 13 amino acids. With 2 bases removed from V and 7 bases from J, the gap between germline ends came to 12 bases. Germline CDR1 reads SEHNR; CDR2 reads FQNEAQ (reference sequence). CDR3 sequence (DNA): TGTGCCAGCAGCTTAAAAAACAGGGAGGAGCAGTACTTC. Translation gives CASSLKNREEQYF.

At least ten counts were recorded for this clonotype. The chain is built from TRBV11-2 and TRBJ2-1; possible D gene TRBD2, 5 bases. Trimming removed 3 bases from V and 0 bases from J, with 6 bases in between. The CDR3 has 14 amino acids. In germline, CDR1 is SGHAT, CDR2 FQNNGV. In nucleotides, the CDR3 is TGTGCCAGCAGCTTCCGGGACTCCTACAATGAGCAGTTCTTC. It codes for CASSFRDSYNEQFF.

This clonotype was seen at least ten times. The J gene is TRBJ2-3, the V gene TRBV19; D might be TRBD1 (6 bases). This CDR3 spans 13 amino acids. Deletions cut 7 bases from V and 6 bases from J, with 14 bases between. Germline V gene sequence: CDR1 LNHDA, CDR2 SQIVND (reference sequence). The CDR3 DNA is TGTGCCAGTACCCCCAGGGGTCCGGATACGCAGTATTTT. Its protein product is CASTPRGPDTQYF.

This clonotype was detected many times. This rearrangement joins TRBV29-1 to TRBJ1-4, with D tentatively TRBD1 (5 bases). This CDR3 is built from 15 residues. Between the trimmed V and J ends, which lost 1 base and 3 bases, there was a span of 12 bases. Per germline, CDR1 SQVTM and CDR2 ANQGSEA. This CDR3 reads CSVEGGAGPNEKLFF. CDR3 sequence (DNA): TGCAGCGTTGAAGGGGGAGCAGGGCCTAATGAAAAACTGTTTTTT.

The table lists this clonotype with a few counts. This chain connects TRBV6-2 or TRBV6-3 to TRBJ2-7; D may be TRBD1 (6 bases). Trimming removed 8 bases from V and 0 bases from J, with 17 bases in between. The CDR3 runs 15 residues. Germline V lookup: CDR1 MNHEY, CDR2 SVGEGT. CDR3 coding DNA: TGTGCCAGCGGAGACAGGTTGTCCCTCTCCTACGAGCAGTACTTC. Residues: CASGDRLSLSYEQYF.

This chain uses TRBV6-4 with TRBJ1-5; possibly TRBD1 for D (5 bases). The V and J ends lost 6 bases and 4 bases respectively, with 10 bases between them. CDR3 length equals 13 residues. The germline V gene encodes CDR1 MRHNA and CDR2 SNTAGT. CDR3 sequence (DNA): TGTGCCAGCAGAGGAAAGGGGAATCAGCCCCAGCATTTT. As protein: CASRGKGNQPQHF.

The chain combines TRBV5-1 with TRBJ2-5, with D hard to call. CDR3 size: 13 residues. The germline V and J ends were trimmed by 2 bases and 4 bases, with 9 bases remaining between them. Germline assignment: CDR1 SGHRS and CDR2 YFSETQ. The CDR3 bases are TGCGCCAGCAGCTTAGGGAATTCAGAGACCCAGTACTTC. Amino acid sequence: CASSLGNSETQYF.

This clonotype has a count of ten or more. The chain recombines TRBV5-1 with TRBJ2-1; perhaps TRBD2 as D (5 bases). V was shortened by 0 bases and J by 7 bases, with 14 bases between the two germline ends. In germline, CDR1 is SGHRS, CDR2 YFSETQ. The CDR3 has 15 residues. The CDR3 DNA is TGCGCCAGCAGCTTGGCCGTGGAGGTCAGTAATGAGCAGTTCTTC. Residues: CASSLAVEVSNEQFF.

The sample holds many counts of this clonotype. V usage is TRBV24-1 and J usage is TRBJ2-1; TRBD1 matches 11 bases. From germline, CDR1 is KGHDR and CDR2 SFDVKD. The V and J ends lost 2 bases and 4 bases, in that order; junction bases with no gene match: 3. This CDR3 region has 16 residues. Here the CDR3 reads CATSDSGTGGYNEQFF. Here the CDR3 DNA reads TGTGCCACCAGTGATTCCGGGACAGGGGGTTACAATGAGCAGTTCTTC.

This clonotype has at least ten counts. V usage is TRBV12-3 or TRBV12-4 and J usage is TRBJ2-2; D not resolved. V lost 7 bases and J lost 6, with 9 bases in between. This CDR3 contains 12 residues. CDR3 sequence reads: CASTAWPGELFF. The CDR3 DNA reads as TGTGCCAGCACCGCGTGGCCCGGGGAGCTGTTTTTT.

There are a few counts of this clonotype. The chain couples TRBV7-2 to TRBJ1-2; 8 bases map to TRBD1. J lost 5 bases, V lost 7 bases, and 12 bases had no gene match. The CDR3 is 15 residues long. Germline lookup yields CDR1 SGHTA and CDR2 FQGNSA. The CDR3 bases are TGTGCCAGCACCCCTGGGGACAGGACACGTTATGGCTACACCTTC. Protein sequence: CASTPGDRTRYGYTF.

This clonotype was seen ten or more times. The chain couples TRBV28 to TRBJ2-5; D gene uncertain. V was cut by 1 base and J by 1 base, with 7 bases left in between. Germline CDR1 MDHEN, CDR2 SYDVKM. CDR3 length: 14 residues. DNA of the CDR3: TGTGCCAGCAGTTTATCACCCAGCCAAGAGACCCAGTACTTC. This sequence encodes CASSLSPSQETQYF.

This clonotype was seen ten or more times. The rearrangement links TRBV28 to TRBJ1-3; no definite D call. V was shortened by 2 bases and J by 0 bases, with 5 bases between the two germline ends. CDR3 length: 14 amino acids. CDR1 and CDR2 from the germline V gene are MDHEN and SYDVKM. CDR3 nucleotide sequence: TGTGCCAGCAGTTTAGAAGTCTCTGGAAACACCATATATTTT. Encoded protein: CASSLEVSGNTIYF.